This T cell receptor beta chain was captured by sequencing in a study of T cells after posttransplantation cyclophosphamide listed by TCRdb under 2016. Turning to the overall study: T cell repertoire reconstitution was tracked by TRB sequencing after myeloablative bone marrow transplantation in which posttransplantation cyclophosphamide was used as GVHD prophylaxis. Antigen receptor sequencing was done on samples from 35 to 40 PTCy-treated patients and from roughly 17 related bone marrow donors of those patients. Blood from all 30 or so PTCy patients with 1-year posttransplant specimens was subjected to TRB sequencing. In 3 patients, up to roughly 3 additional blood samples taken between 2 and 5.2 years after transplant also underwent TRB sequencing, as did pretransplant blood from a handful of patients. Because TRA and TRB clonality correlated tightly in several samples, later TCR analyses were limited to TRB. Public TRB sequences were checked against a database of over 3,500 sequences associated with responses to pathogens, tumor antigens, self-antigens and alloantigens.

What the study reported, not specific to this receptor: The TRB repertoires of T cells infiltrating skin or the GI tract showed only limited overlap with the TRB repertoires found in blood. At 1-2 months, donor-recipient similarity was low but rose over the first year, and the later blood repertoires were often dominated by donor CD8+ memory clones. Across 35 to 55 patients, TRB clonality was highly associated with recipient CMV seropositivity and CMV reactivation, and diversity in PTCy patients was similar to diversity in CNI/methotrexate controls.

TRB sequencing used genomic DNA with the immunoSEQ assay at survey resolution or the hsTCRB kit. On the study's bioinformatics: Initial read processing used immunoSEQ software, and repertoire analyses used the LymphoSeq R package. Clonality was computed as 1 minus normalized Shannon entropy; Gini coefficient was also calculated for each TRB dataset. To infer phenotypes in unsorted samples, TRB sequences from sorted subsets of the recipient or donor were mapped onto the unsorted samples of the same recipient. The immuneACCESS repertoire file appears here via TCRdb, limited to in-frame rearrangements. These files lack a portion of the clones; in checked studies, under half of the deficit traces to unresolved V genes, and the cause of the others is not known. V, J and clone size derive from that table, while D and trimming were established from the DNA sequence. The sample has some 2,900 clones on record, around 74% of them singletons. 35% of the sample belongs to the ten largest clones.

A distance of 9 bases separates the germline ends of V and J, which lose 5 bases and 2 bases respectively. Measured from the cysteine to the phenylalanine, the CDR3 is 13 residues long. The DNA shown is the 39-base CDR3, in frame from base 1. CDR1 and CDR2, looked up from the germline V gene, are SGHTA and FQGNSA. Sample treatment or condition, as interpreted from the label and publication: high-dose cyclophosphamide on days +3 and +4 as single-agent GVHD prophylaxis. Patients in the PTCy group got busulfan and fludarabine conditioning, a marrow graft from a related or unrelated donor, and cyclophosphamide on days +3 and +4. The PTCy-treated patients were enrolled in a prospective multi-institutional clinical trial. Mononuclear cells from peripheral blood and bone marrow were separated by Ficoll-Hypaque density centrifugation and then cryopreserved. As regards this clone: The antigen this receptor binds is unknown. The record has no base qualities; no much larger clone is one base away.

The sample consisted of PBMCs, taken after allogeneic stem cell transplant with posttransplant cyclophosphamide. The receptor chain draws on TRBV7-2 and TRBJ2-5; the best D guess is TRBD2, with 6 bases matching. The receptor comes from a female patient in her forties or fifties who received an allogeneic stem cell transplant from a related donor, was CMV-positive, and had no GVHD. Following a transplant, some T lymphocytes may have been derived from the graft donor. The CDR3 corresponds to CASSLGLQETQYF. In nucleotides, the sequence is TGTGCCAGCAGCCTGGGACTTCAAGAGACCCAGTACTTC.